This record looks at one T cell receptor (beta chain) sequence and its context. This sample was taken from a study of blood T cell repertoires in COVID-19. Methods used by the authors: Cell counts per sample came from amplifying reference gene primers. The method was immunoSEQ multiplex PCR; TCRdb's version includes in-frame clones alone and lacks a portion of them. D and trimming come from the DNA, and the V and J calls and clone size come from that table. In the table there are 90,000 to 120,000 clones, almost 85% of which are singletons. The CDR3 has 16 amino acids. Looked up from germline, CDR1 is MNHEY and CDR2 is SVGEGT. Trimming shortened V by 2 bases and J by 3 bases, and 14 bases separated the two germline ends.

V and J are TRBV6-2 or TRBV6-3 and TRBJ1-5; no clear D gene. This clonotype originated in a human donor in a cohort sampled during active COVID-19. Sequencing input: peripheral blood. CDR3 coding DNA: TGTGCCAGCAGTTACATCAGAAACCATAACAATCAGCCCCAGCATTTT. Amino acids: CASSYIRNHNNQPQHF.